Below, 21 T cell receptor beta chains from the same sample are listed, as sequenced in a study of CD8 T cells in ankylosing spondylitis. General study results and limits: Characteristic, it appeared, of ankylosing spondylitis blood was a TCR beta motif of fewer than 10 highly homologous variants.

TCRdb recomputed calls from the 5' RACE reads with MiXCR, one row per CDR3 protein. The sample comprises approximately 500,000 distinct CDR3 sequences, roughly 12% of which are singletons, and under 7.5% rests with the top ten. These TCRs are of unknown antigen specificity. The sequencing input was blood, either unsorted or a sorted T cell fraction (not recorded which). The receptors come from a male donor with ankylosing spondylitis.

This clonotype occurred a few times. The chain employs TRBV12-3 or TRBV12-4 and TRBJ1-5, with D unclear. Trimming cost V 6 bases and J 1 base, with 13 bases left between them. The CDR3 has 15 residues. This CDR3 reads CASSRSLTSNQPQHF. The DNA of the CDR3 is TGTGCCAGCAGCCGTAGCCTAACAAGCAATCAGCCCCAGCATTTT.

This clonotype was observed a handful of times. The chain uses TRBV15 and TRBJ2-3; 7 nucleotides align to TRBD2. The CDR3 sequence is 17 residues long. Trimming at V came to 3 bases and at J to 3 bases, leaving 12 bases not matched to a gene. From germline, CDR1 is LNHNV and CDR2 YYDKDF (reference sequence). CDR3 region: CATSSASLAGVTDTQYF. The CDR3, as DNA: TGTGCCACCAGCAGCGCCTCTTTGGCGGGAGTTACAGATACGCAGTATTTT.

This sequence joins TRBV20-1 and TRBJ2-7; 7 nucleotides align to TRBD1. Per germline, CDR1 DFQATT and CDR2 SNEGSKA (reference sequence). This CDR3 has 15 amino acids. Trimming took 3 bases from V and 2 from J; bases not matched to a gene: 10. In DNA, the CDR3 is TGCAGTGCTAGGGAGACCGGGACAGTTACCTACGAGCAGTACTTC. It translates to CSARETGTVTYEQYF.

This rearrangement joins TRBV6-2 or TRBV6-3 to TRBJ1-5, with 8 bases identical to TRBD1. The V segment lost 2 bases and the J segment 7 bases; nucleotides outside the gene matches: 4. The CDR3 covers 14 residues. CDR1 and CDR2 (germline): MNHEY, SVGEGT. This chain's CDR3 is CASSYATGVQPQHF. The CDR3 bases are TGTGCCAGCAGTTACGCGACAGGGGTCCAGCCCCAGCATTTT.

This clonotype has ten or more counts. The chain is built from TRBV12-3 or TRBV12-4 and TRBJ1-2; D is ambiguous. This CDR3 is built from 13 residues. V was cut by 3 bases and J by 4 bases, with 9 bases left in between. CDR3 bases: TGTGCCAGCAGTTTTGGGGAGGTCTATGGCTACACCTTC. Encoded protein: CASSFGEVYGYTF.

V is TRBV20-1 and J is TRBJ2-7, with D uncertain. The V and J ends lost 6 bases and 7 bases respectively, with 22 bases between them. Germline V CDR1 and CDR2: DFQATT, SNEGSKA (reference sequence). The CDR3 contains 14 residues. The CDR3 bases are TGCAGTGCCCTCGGGCCTATTGGTACTCGGGAGCAGTACGTC. It translates to CSALGPIGTREQYV.

This chain connects TRBV6-2 or TRBV6-3 to TRBJ2-1; 11 bases match TRBD2. The length of the CDR3 is 18 residues. Germline V CDR1 and CDR2: MNHEY, SVGEGT. V shed 5 bases and J 5 bases; nucleotides not matched to a gene: 14. CDR3 protein: CASSPWVVAGGRNNEQFF. The CDR3 DNA sequence: TGTGCCAGCAGTCCTTGGGTGGTAGCGGGAGGGCGAAACAATGAGCAGTTCTTC.

This clonotype showed up just a few times. V gene TRBV27 combines with J gene TRBJ2-7, with 10 bases fitting TRBD1. The length of the CDR3 is 15 residues. Per germline, CDR1 MNHEY and CDR2 SMNVEV (reference sequence). Trimming took 6 bases from V and 4 from J; bases not matched to a gene: 9. The CDR3 protein is CASSPRGTGEYEQYV. DNA for the CDR3: TGTGCCAGCAGCCCCCGCGGGACAGGGGAATACGAGCAGTACGTC.

The rearrangement uses TRBV4-1 and TRBJ2-6; 9 positions agree with TRBD1. Trimming cost V 0 bases and J 0 bases; bases outside gene matches: 6. Germline V gives CDR1 MGHRA, CDR2 YSYEKL. The CDR3 length is 19 residues. The CDR3 here is CASSQEPGQGLSGANVLTF. DNA of the CDR3: TGCGCCAGCAGCCAAGAACCGGGACAGGGCCTCTCTGGGGCCAACGTCCTGACTTTC.

V usage is TRBV3-1 and J usage is TRBJ2-2, with D hard to call. Germline CDR1 LGHDT, CDR2 YNNKEL (reference sequence). V lost 1 base, J lost 3 bases, and 9 bases lay in between. The CDR3 covers 15 residues. CDR3 bases: TGTGCCAGCAGCCAAGGGTCTGGGTACACCGGGGAGCTGTTTTTT. Its translation is CASSQGSGYTGELFF.

In its sample, this clonotype was seen a few times. The rearrangement joins TRBV20-1 to TRBJ2-1; 7 bases fit TRBD2. Trimming took 5 bases from V and 2 from J; bases not matched to a gene: 6. Germline V gives CDR1 DFQATT, CDR2 SNEGSKA (reference sequence). The CDR3 sequence is 14 residues long. CDR3 in amino acids: CSASGGRTYNEQFF. DNA for the CDR3: TGCAGTGCTTCGGGCGGGAGAACCTACAATGAGCAGTTCTTC.

This clonotype has a handful of counts. The V call is TRBV20-1, the J call TRBJ1-5; no clear D. Germline V gene sequence: CDR1 DFQATT, CDR2 SNEGSKA (reference sequence). Trimming stripped 3 bases from V and 3 bases from J, with 12 bases between. The CDR3 is made up of 14 amino acids. CDR3 amino acids: CSARGGPANQPQHF. In nucleotides, the CDR3 is TGCAGTGCTAGGGGCGGACCTGCCAATCAGCCCCAGCATTTT.

This clonotype was found many times. Written as DNA, the CDR3 is TGCAGTGCTTCGGGACAGGGAAAACAGCCCCAGCATTTT. Translated: CSASGQGKQPQHF. The chain combines TRBV20-1 with TRBJ1-5; TRBD1 matches 9 bases. The junction had 6 bases not matched to a gene; V was cut back by 5 bases and J by 7 bases. This CDR3 is 13 amino acids long. CDR1 and CDR2 (germline): DFQATT, SNEGSKA (reference sequence).

This clonotype has a handful of counts. The genes are TRBV6-6 and TRBJ2-1, with D unresolved. V gave up 6 bases and J gave up 5 bases, with 11 bases separating them. The CDR3 is 13 residues long. CDR1 is MNHNY and CDR2 is SVGAGI in the germline V gene (reference sequence). This CDR3 reads CASSPPLDNEQFF. In nucleotides, the CDR3 is TGTGCCAGCAGCCCGCCTCTGGACAATGAGCAGTTCTTC.

The chain couples TRBV10-3 to TRBJ2-5; 9 bases map to TRBD2. With 6 bases clipped from V and 5 bases from J, the junction kept 1 base outside the gene matches. The CDR3 contains 12 residues. Germline values: CDR1 ENHRY, CDR2 SYGVKD. CDR3: CAIRAGGETQYF. DNA for the CDR3: TGTGCCATCAGGGCGGGAGGGGAGACCCAGTACTTC.

This clonotype was recorded many times. This rearrangement joins TRBV5-1 to TRBJ1-1; D remains ambiguous. Germline loops: CDR1 SGHRS, CDR2 YFSETQ. The ends were cut back, 1 base at V and 1 base at J, with 8 bases in the middle. The CDR3 is made up of 14 amino acids. In DNA form, the CDR3 reads TGCGCCAGCAGCTTGCTCCGGACGAACACTGAAGCTTTCTTT. Protein product: CASSLLRTNTEAFF.

The chain combines TRBV9 with TRBJ2-3, with TRBD2 matching over 8 bases. CDR1 and CDR2 (germline): SGDLS, YYNGEE. The CDR3 sequence is 16 residues long. V dropped 4 bases and J dropped 3; count of bases not matched to a gene: 10. The CDR3 reads CASSPQAGARTDTQYF. CDR3 DNA: TGTGCCAGCAGCCCCCAAGCGGGAGCCAGGACAGATACGCAGTATTTT.

This clonotype has just a few counts. The rearrangement uses TRBV20-1 and TRBJ2-1; either TRBD1 or TRBD2 may supply D (5 bases each). V was pared by 5 bases and J by 1 base, with 15 bases between. Germline CDR1 DFQATT, CDR2 SNEGSKA (reference sequence). The CDR3 loop spans 15 amino acids. The CDR3 nucleotides read TGCAGTGCTCTAGTAGGGACGGGGTCCTACAATGAGCAGTTCTTC. Residues: CSALVGTGSYNEQFF.

The genes are TRBV20-1 and TRBJ2-3; D ambiguous. Germline lookup yields CDR1 DFQATT and CDR2 SNEGSKA (reference sequence). The CDR3 runs to 14 residues. Between the trimmed V and J ends, which lost 3 bases and 1 base, there was a span of 11 bases. The CDR3 here is CSARSGVGTDTQYF. The CDR3 nucleotides are TGCAGTGCTAGGTCAGGAGTTGGCACAGATACGCAGTATTTT.

This clonotype was seen a handful of times. CDR3 coding DNA: TGTGCCAGCAGTCGGACAGCTTACAATGAGCAGTTCTTC. This gives the protein CASSRTAYNEQFF. The chain recombines TRBV2 with TRBJ2-1; D is perhaps TRBD1 (6 bases). Germline values: CDR1 SNHLY, CDR2 FYNNEI. The CDR3 is made up of 13 amino acids. Trimming shortened V by 5 bases and J by 4 bases, and 9 bases separated the two germline ends.

This sequence joins TRBV5-1 and TRBJ2-2; TRBD2 is a possible D gene (6 bases). V shed 1 base and J shed 7 bases, with 11 bases lying between them. CDR3 length equals 14 residues. Germline values: CDR1 SGHRS, CDR2 YFSETQ. The CDR3, as DNA: TGCGCCAGCAGCTTGTTTAGGGAGGACGGGGAGCTGTTTTTT. It encodes CASSLFREDGELFF.